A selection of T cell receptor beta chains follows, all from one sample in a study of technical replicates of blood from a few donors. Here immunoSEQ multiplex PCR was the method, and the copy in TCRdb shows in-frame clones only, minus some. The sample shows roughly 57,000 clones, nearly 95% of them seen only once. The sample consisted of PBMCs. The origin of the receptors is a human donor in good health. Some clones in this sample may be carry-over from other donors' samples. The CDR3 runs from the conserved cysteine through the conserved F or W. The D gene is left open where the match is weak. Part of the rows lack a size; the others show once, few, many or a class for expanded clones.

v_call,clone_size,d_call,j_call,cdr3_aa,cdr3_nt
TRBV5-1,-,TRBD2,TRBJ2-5,CASSSASGGARWETQYF,TGCGCCAGCAGCTCCGCTAGCGGGGGGGCCAGATGGGAGACCCAGTACTTC
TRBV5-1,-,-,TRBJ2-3,CASSLEAGTDTQYF,TGCGCCAGCAGCTTGGAGGCAGGGACAGATACGCAGTATTTT
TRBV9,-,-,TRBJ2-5,CASSARGSQETQYF,TGTGCCAGCAGCGCGCGGGGATCCCAAGAGACCCAGTACTTC
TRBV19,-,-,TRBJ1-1,CASSIASGAIKNTEAFF,TGTGCCAGTAGTATAGCTTCAGGGGCCATCAAGAACACTGAAGCTTTCTTT
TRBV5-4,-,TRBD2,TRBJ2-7,CASRPLGTSGNEQYF,TGTGCCAGCAGACCTCTGGGGACTAGCGGGAACGAGCAGTACTTC
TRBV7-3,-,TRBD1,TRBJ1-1,CASSLKASRGTTEAFF,TGTGCCAGCAGCTTAAAAGCGAGCAGGGGGACAACTGAAGCTTTCTTT
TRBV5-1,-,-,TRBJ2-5,CASSRTSGETQYF,TGCGCCAGCAGCCGCACTAGTGGAGAGACCCAGTACTTC
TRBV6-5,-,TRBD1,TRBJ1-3,CASTRTGTGNTIYF,TGTGCCAGCACCCGGACAGGGACTGGAAACACCATATATTTT
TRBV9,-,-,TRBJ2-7,CASSSKGLRGEQYF,TGTGCCAGCAGTTCCAAGGGACTCCGGGGCGAGCAGTACTTC
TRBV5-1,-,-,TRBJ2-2,CASTRGQNTGELFF,TGCGCCAGTACCCGAGGACAGAACACCGGGGAGCTGTTTTTT
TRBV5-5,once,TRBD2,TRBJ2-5,CASSIGLRLAGSQETQYF,TGTGCCAGCAGCATAGGACTTCGACTAGCGGGTAGCCAAGAGACCCAGTACTTC
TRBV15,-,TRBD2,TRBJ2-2,CATSPTSGGPGELFF,TGTGCCACCAGTCCGACTAGCGGGGGGCCCGGGGAGCTGTTTTTT
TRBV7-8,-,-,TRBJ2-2,CASSLADFGGTNTGELFF,TGTGCCAGCAGCTTAGCAGATTTCGGGGGAACGAACACCGGGGAGCTGTTTTTT
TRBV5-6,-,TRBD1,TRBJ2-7,CASSFLTGGYEQYF,TGTGCCAGCAGCTTCCTGACAGGGGGGTACGAGCAGTACTTC
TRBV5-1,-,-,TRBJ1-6,CASSIAGVSPLHF,TGCGCCAGCAGTATCGCAGGGGTGTCACCCCTCCACTTT
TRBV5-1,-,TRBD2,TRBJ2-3,CASSTGLAAGTDTQYF,TGCGCCAGCAGCACGGGACTAGCAGCCGGCACAGATACGCAGTATTTT
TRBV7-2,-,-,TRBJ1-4,CASSLLATNEKLFF,TGTGCCAGCAGCTTACTTGCAACTAATGAAAAACTGTTTTTT
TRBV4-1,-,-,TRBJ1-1,CASSPRREMNTEAFF,TGCGCCAGCAGCCCCCGACGGGAAATGAACACTGAAGCTTTCTTT
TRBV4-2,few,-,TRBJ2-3,CASSQAAEGVGRRGADTQYF,TGTGCCAGCAGCCAAGCGGCCGAGGGAGTCGGTAGACGTGGCGCAGATACGCAGTATTTT
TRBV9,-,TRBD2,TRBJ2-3,CASSITSGSMTDTQYF,TGTGCCAGCAGCATAACTAGCGGGAGTATGACAGATACGCAGTATTTT
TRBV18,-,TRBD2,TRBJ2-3,CASLPTSGTDTQYF,TGTGCCAGCTTACCGACTAGCGGCACAGATACGCAGTATTTT
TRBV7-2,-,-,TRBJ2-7,CASSSAIGRLGEQYF,TGTGCCAGCAGCTCGGCAATAGGGAGATTGGGCGAGCAGTACTTC
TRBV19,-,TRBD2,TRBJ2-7,CASSIPSGSRNEQYF,TGTGCCAGTAGTATACCTAGCGGGAGTAGGAACGAGCAGTACTTC
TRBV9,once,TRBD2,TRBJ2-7,CASSSQAGDGMDEQYF,TGTGCCAGCAGCTCCCAAGCGGGAGACGGGATGGATGAGCAGTACTTC
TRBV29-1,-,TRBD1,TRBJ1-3,CSVRTGDSGNTIYF,TGCAGCGTTCGGACAGGGGACTCTGGAAACACCATATATTTT
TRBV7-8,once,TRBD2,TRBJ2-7,CASSVRERSYEQYF,TGTGCCAGCAGCGTGCGGGAGAGGTCCTACGAGCAGTACTTC
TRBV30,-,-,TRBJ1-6,CAWKSGRDSPLHF,TGTGCCTGGAAAAGCGGGCGTGATTCACCCCTCCACTTT
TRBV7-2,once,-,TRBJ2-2,CASSLWTVNTGELFF,TGTGCCAGCAGCTTATGGACAGTCAACACCGGGGAGCTGTTTTTT
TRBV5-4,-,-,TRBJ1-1,CASSAKHSEAFF,TGTGCCAGCAGCGCGAAGCACAGTGAAGCTTTCTTT
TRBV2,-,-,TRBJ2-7,CASTVIYEQYF,TGTGCCAGCACAGTCATTTACGAGCAGTACTTC
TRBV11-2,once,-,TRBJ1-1,CASKQGLVVTEAFF,TGTGCCAGCAAACAGGGTCTGGTTGTGACTGAAGCTTTCTTT
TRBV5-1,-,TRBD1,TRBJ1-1,CASSLADRDHTEAFF,TGCGCCAGCAGCTTGGCGGACAGGGACCACACTGAAGCTTTCTTT
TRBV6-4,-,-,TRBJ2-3,CASSAAAGSTDTQYF,TGTGCCAGCAGTGCTGCGGCGGGTAGCACAGATACGCAGTATTTT
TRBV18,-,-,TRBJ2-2,CASSSSTNTGELFF,TGTGCCAGCTCATCTAGCACGAACACCGGGGAGCTGTTTTTT
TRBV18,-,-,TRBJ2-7,CASSPALSGYEQYF,TGTGCCAGCTCCCCCGCTCTTAGCGGCTACGAGCAGTACTTC
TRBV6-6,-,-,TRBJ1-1,CASSYVRASTEAFF,TGTGCCAGCAGTTATGTCAGGGCTTCCACTGAAGCTTTCTTT
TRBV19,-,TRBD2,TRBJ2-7,CASSSGSGGYEQYF,TGTGCCAGTAGCTCCGGGTCGGGAGGATACGAGCAGTACTTC
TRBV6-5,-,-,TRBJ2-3,CASSSRSPDTQYF,TGTGCCAGCAGTTCCAGATCCCCAGATACGCAGTATTTT
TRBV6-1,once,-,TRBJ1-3,CASSEWGRSSGNTIYF,TGTGCCAGCAGTGAATGGGGCAGGAGCTCTGGAAACACCATATATTTT